Listed here are 7 T cell receptor beta chains from one sample, sequenced in a study of shared clonotypes between healthy human individuals. Method: immunoSEQ multiplex PCR; TCRdb's copy keeps in-frame clones and lacks some. The repertoire holds more than 400,000 clones, about 96% seen once, with approximately 0.06% in the top ten. Sequenced input: naive CD4+ T cells sorted from blood. The subset denotes: CD45RA+ positively selected. Receptors were obtained from a young woman in good health.

The genes are TRBV30 and TRBJ1-2, with 8 bases that match TRBD1. V gave up 7 bases and J gave up 6 bases; unmatched junction bases: 13. CDR3 length: 14 amino acids. Germline-derived CDR1 and CDR2 are GTSNPN and SVGIG (reference sequence). CDR3 in amino acids: CASDGQGFWDGYTF. CDR3 DNA: TGTGCCTCCGATGGACAGGGCTTTTGGGATGGCTACACCTTC.

V gene TRBV4-2 combines with J gene TRBJ1-3, with D possibly TRBD1 on 5 matching bases. Germline values: CDR1 LGHNA, CDR2 YNFKEQ. The CDR3 runs to 14 residues. Between the trimmed V and J ends, which lost 0 bases and 5 bases, there was a span of 8 bases. CDR3 in DNA: TGTGCCAGCAGCCAAGAGCCAGGGCGAAACACCATATATTTT. Its translation is CASSQEPGRNTIYF.

V is TRBV6-6 and J is TRBJ2-7; D remains ambiguous. The CDR3 runs 13 residues. Germline assignment: CDR1 MNHNY and CDR2 SVGAGI (reference sequence). Trimming removed 0 bases at V and 4 bases at J, with 7 bases between. CDR3 coding DNA: TGTGCCAGCAGTTACTCCCTGGGTTACGAGCAGTACTTC. It translates to CASSYSLGYEQYF.

The chain couples TRBV2 to TRBJ2-1; TRBD1 matches at 11 bases. The junction had 15 bases not matched to a gene; V was cut back by 6 bases and J by 11 bases. From germline, CDR1 is SNHLY and CDR2 FYNNEI. The CDR3 totals 16 residues. CDR3 sequence: CASRGRTGGSRNQQFF. CDR3 coding DNA: TGTGCCAGCAGGGGAAGGACAGGGGGCTCACGGAATCAGCAGTTCTTC. The whole variable domain, remainder taken from reference TRBV2 and TRBJ2-1, is EPEVTQTPSHQVTQMGQEVILRCVPISNHLYFYWYRQILGQKVEFLVSFYNNEISEKSEIFDDQFSVERPDGSNFTLKIRSTKLEDSAMYFCASRGRTGGSRNQQFFGPGTRLTVL.

The genes are TRBV4-2 and TRBJ2-6; D may be TRBD1 or TRBD2 (5 bases each). The V gene lost 1 base and the J gene lost 0 bases, with 16 bases spanning the gap. Germline values: CDR1 LGHNA, CDR2 YNFKEQ. This CDR3 comprises 19 residues. Written as DNA, the CDR3 is TGTGCCAGCAGCCAAGGGGCGGTCTGGGGGAGCTCTGGGGCCAACGTCCTGACTTTC. Translated, it gives CASSQGAVWGSSGANVLTF.

The chain joins TRBV5-8 to TRBJ1-2; D is undetermined. CDR1 is SGHTS, CDR2 YDEGEE, per germline. Trimming pared 3 bases from V and 1 base from J, leaving 7 bases between. This CDR3 is 13 amino acids long. CDR3 sequence (DNA): TGTGCCAGCAGCTGGGCGGGTAACTATGGCTACACCTTC. Encoded protein: CASSWAGNYGYTF. Complete variable domain (other parts from reference TRBV5-8 and TRBJ1-2): EAGVTQSPTHLIKTRGQQATLRCSPISGHTSVYWYQQALGLGLQFLLWYDEGEERNRGNFPPRFSGRQFPNYSSELNVNALELEDSALYLCASSWAGNYGYTFGSGTRLTVV.

This clone has a single count. CDR3 protein: CASSPLDVVRAGELFF. The CDR3 coding sequence is TGTGCCAGCAGTCCATTGGATGTGGTTCGAGCCGGGGAGCTGTTTTTT. The chain couples TRBV25-1 to TRBJ2-2, with no clear D. This CDR3 spans 16 amino acids. The germline V and J ends were trimmed by 5 bases and 6 bases, with 19 bases remaining between them. In germline, CDR1 is MGHDK, CDR2 SYGVNS. The full variable domain, in which reference TRBV25-1 and TRBJ2-2 provide the parts outside the CDR3, is EADIYQTPRYLVIGTGKKITLECSQTMGHDKMYWYQQDPGMELHLIHYSYGVNSTEKGDLSSESTVSRIRTEHFPLTLESARPSHTSQYLCASSPLDVVRAGELFFGEGSRLTVL.